Listed here are 16 T cell receptor beta chains from one sample, sequenced in a study of CD8 T cells in Susac syndrome. Roughly 0.45 to 1 ug RNA was reverse transcribed with random hexamers. TCRdb re-derived calls from the immunoSEQ multiplex PCR reads in MiXCR, one entry per CDR3 protein. The sample consists of some 100,000 distinct CDR3 sequences, about 95% of them appearing once. The sequenced sample consisted of CD8+ T cells from PBMCs. All receptors come from a human donor with Susac syndrome.

The J gene is TRBJ2-7, the V gene TRBV29-1; possibly TRBD2 for D (6 bases). V was trimmed by 4 bases and J by 2 bases, leaving 9 bases between them. The germline CDR1 and CDR2 sequences are SQVTM and ANQGSEA. The CDR3 totals 12 residues. This chain's CDR3 is CSVGREPYEQYF. CDR3 nucleotides: TGCAGCGTTGGGAGGGAACCCTACGAGCAGTACTTC.

This chain connects TRBV25-1 to TRBJ2-1, with a tentative D call TRBD2 (8 bases). Germline assignment: CDR1 MGHDK and CDR2 SYGVNS. The V and J ends lost 7 bases and 8 bases respectively, with 24 bases between them. There are 16 residues in the CDR3. The CDR3: CASTPGTGAGGHEQFF. Here the CDR3 DNA reads TGTGCCAGCACCCCTGGCACAGGGGCGGGAGGCCATGAGCAGTTCTTC.

V gene TRBV12-3 or TRBV12-4 combines with J gene TRBJ2-3, with D perhaps matching TRBD1 (6 bases). Deletions cut 6 bases from V and 1 base from J, with 14 bases between. The CDR3 sequence is 15 residues long. CDR3 nucleotide sequence: TGTGCCAGCAGGGATACAGGGTCCGGCACAGATACGCAGTATTTT. Encoded protein: CASRDTGSGTDTQYF.

The V gene is TRBV28, the J gene TRBJ1-2, with D possibly TRBD1 on 5 matching bases. Deletions cut 6 bases from V and 4 bases from J, with 15 bases between. Germline assignment: CDR1 MDHEN and CDR2 SYDVKM. The CDR3 runs to 14 residues. The CDR3 bases are TGTGCCAGCAGCCCACCGGGACTCAGCTATGGCTACACCTTC. It yields the protein CASSPPGLSYGYTF.

The V call is TRBV20-1, the J call TRBJ2-1; D ambiguous. Germline V gene lookup returns CDR1 DFQATT and CDR2 SNEGSKA (reference sequence). This CDR3 contains 11 residues. The V end was cut by 4 bases, the J end by 9 bases, with 10 bases between. The DNA of the CDR3 is TGCAGTGCTACGGCTCCTCTTGAGCAGTTCTTC. Translated: CSATAPLEQFF.

The chain has TRBV4-1 and TRBJ1-4; D is unresolved. V lost 0 bases and J 8 bases, leaving 4 bases between the germline ends. In germline, CDR1 is MGHRA, CDR2 YSYEKL. The CDR3 sequence is 12 residues long. The CDR3 loop reads CASSQDNEKLFF. CDR3 bases: TGCGCCAGCAGCCAAGATAACGAAAAACTGTTTTTT.

The chain links TRBV20-1 to TRBJ1-1, with D possibly matching TRBD1 (6 bases). Germline lookup yields CDR1 DFQATT and CDR2 SNEGSKA (reference sequence). This CDR3 has 16 residues. Trimming cost V 3 bases and J 2 bases, with 19 bases left between them. The CDR3 nucleotides are TGCAGTGCTAGTGGAGTCCAGGGGAAACGCAACACTGAAGCTTTCTTT. This gives the protein CSASGVQGKRNTEAFF.

Only one count was recorded for this clonotype. The chain employs TRBV10-2 and TRBJ2-7; no definite D call. Germline V CDR1 and CDR2: WSHSY, SAAADI. The germline V and J ends were trimmed by 2 bases and 5 bases, with 16 bases remaining between them. The CDR3 has 15 amino acids. Written as DNA, the CDR3 is TGCGCCAGCAGTGAGCGTAGCATGGTGGGCCACGAGCAGTACTTC. It specifies CASSERSMVGHEQYF.

The V call is TRBV28, the J call TRBJ2-7; D gene ambiguous. Germline V gene lookup returns CDR1 MDHEN and CDR2 SYDVKM. The ends were cut back, 2 bases at V and 3 bases at J, with 11 bases in the middle. The CDR3 has 14 amino acids. The CDR3 DNA reads as TGTGCCAGCAGTTTAGGCGGAGCCTTCTACGAGCAGTACTTC. Protein: CASSLGGAFYEQYF.

The chain couples TRBV29-1 to TRBJ2-1; D uncertain. Germline V CDR1 and CDR2: SQVTM, ANQGSEA. The ends were cut back, 1 base at V and 6 bases at J, with 16 bases in the middle. The CDR3 consists of 15 residues. The CDR3 DNA is TGCAGCGTTGAAGGGGTGGGGTTAATCCCCAATGAGCAGTTCTTC. The encoded protein is CSVEGVGLIPNEQFF.

V and J are TRBV7-9 and TRBJ1-5; 7 bases map to TRBD1. The CDR3 extends over 16 amino acids. V dropped 5 bases and J dropped 0; count of bases not matched to a gene: 7. Germline loops: CDR1 SEHNR, CDR2 FQNEAQ (reference sequence). CDR3 protein: CASSPSTGISNQPQHF. In nucleotides, the CDR3 is TGTGCCAGCAGCCCCTCGACAGGGATTAGCAATCAGCCCCAGCATTTT.

V usage is TRBV9 and J usage is TRBJ1-2; tentative D call: TRBD1 (6 bases). Trimming took 7 bases from V and 3 from J, leaving 19 bases between them. The germline gives CDR1 SGDLS, CDR2 YYNGEE. The CDR3 extends over 15 amino acids. CDR3 amino acids: CASSATVGGDYGYTF. The CDR3 DNA follows: TGTGCCAGCTCGGCCACGGTCGGGGGCGACTATGGCTACACCTTC. The whole variable domain, remainder taken from reference TRBV9 and TRBJ1-2, is DSGVTQTPKHLITATGQRVTLRCSPRSGDLSVYWYQQSLDQGLQFLIQYYNGEERAKGNILERFSAQQFPDLHSELNLSSLELGDSALYFCASSATVGGDYGYTFGSGTRLTVV.

The chain links TRBV13 to TRBJ1-2; D uncertain. Trimming took 5 bases from V and 8 from J, leaving 18 bases between them. This CDR3 contains 14 residues. Germline CDR1 and CDR2: PRHDT and FYEKMQ (reference sequence). The CDR3 here is CASSPRGDLIGYTF. DNA for the CDR3: TGTGCCAGCAGCCCCCGCGGCGACCTTATCGGCTACACCTTC.

The J gene is TRBJ2-7, the V gene TRBV19; no firm D call. Germline assignment: CDR1 LNHDA and CDR2 SQIVND (reference sequence). The V and J ends lost 5 bases and 6 bases respectively, with 17 bases between them. The CDR3 consists of 14 residues. The CDR3 DNA sequence: TGTGCCAGTAGTCCGAGCGTTGGGTCACCCGAGCAGTACTTC. Translated: CASSPSVGSPEQYF.

The sample holds one count of this clonotype. The V gene is TRBV28, the J gene TRBJ2-5, with a possible D match to TRBD2 (5 bases). CDR3 length equals 13 residues. Between the trimmed V and J ends, which lost 6 bases and 5 bases, there was a span of 13 bases. CDR1 and CDR2 (germline): MDHEN, SYDVKM. The CDR3: CASRWGVGETQYF. Written as DNA, the CDR3 is TGTGCCAGCAGATGGGGAGTCGGGGAGACCCAGTACTTC.

The chain recombines TRBV29-1 with TRBJ2-3; 8 bases align to TRBD1. V lost 4 bases, J lost 0 bases, and 6 bases stayed unmatched. The CDR3 is made up of 15 amino acids. Germline V gives CDR1 SQVTM, CDR2 ANQGSEA. The CDR3 DNA follows: TGCAGCGTTGCAGGACAGGGTTACAGCACAGATACGCAGTATTTT. The encoded protein is CSVAGQGYSTDTQYF.